One T cell receptor (beta chain) is described in this entry. Antigen unknown. The sample originates from a study of naive and memory T cell subsets. The library had UMIs added by 3' ligation of an oligonucleotide to TCR cDNA. Adult healthy volunteers gave 2.5 ml peripheral blood for whole-blood RNA. Notes on the study in general: TCR transcript changes with activation or differentiation may affect this RNA method.

Four PCR rounds used nested alpha and beta constant region primers plus the SP2 primer. For blood and skin samples, reverse transcription used TCR alpha and beta constant primers. TCRdb ran MiXCR on the 5' RACE reads and lists one entry per CDR3 protein. The sample lists roughly 30,000 distinct CDR3 sequences; roughly 17% were seen once. The receptor's source is a female donor in good health.

The CDR3 coding sequence is TGCGCCAGCAGCGGGAGGACAGGGGGTGACAATGAGCAGTTCTTC. Its translation: CASSGRTGGDNEQFF. This chain joins TRBV5-1 and TRBJ2-1, with 10 bases matching TRBD1. This CDR3 has 15 residues. The V segment lost 4 bases and the J segment 5 bases; nucleotides outside the gene matches: 6. Per the germline V gene, CDR1 is SGHRS and CDR2 is YFSETQ.